Listed below are T cell receptor beta chains from one sample, sequenced in a study of Ad26.COV2.S vaccination and SARS-CoV-2 variants. Produced via immunoSEQ multiplex PCR; TCRdb's table is partial and in-frame only. Counted here are roughly 510,000 clones, approximately 88% occurring once; the ten biggest clones make up roughly 13%. The sample was peripheral blood, taken in a trial of Ad26.COV2.S vaccine versus placebo. All receptors come from a person between 18 and 65 years old who received the Ad26.COV2.S COVID-19 vaccine or a placebo. Both conserved end residues are part of each CDR3. The D gene is left open where the match is weak. A clone size is listed for some rows: how often the clone was seen (once, few, many), or a class if it is expanded.

>TRBV4-2|NA|NA|TRBJ2-3
TGTGCCAGCAGCCACCGCCCGTTCACAGATACGCAGTATTTT
CASSHRPFTDTQYF
>TRBV7-2|NA|NA|TRBJ1-1
TGTGCCAGCAGCTTAGGGGTGGCCACTGAAGCTTTCTTT
CASSLGVATEAFF
>TRBV19|NA|NA|TRBJ2-5
TGTGCCAGTAGTATACGGGGTCCGGAGGAGACCCAGTACTTC
CASSIRGPEETQYF
>TRBV12-3/TRBV12-4|NA|NA|TRBJ1-2
TGTGCCAGCAGCCAGTGGGGGAACTATGGCTACACCTTC
CASSQWGNYGYTF
>TRBV6-1|TRBD1|NA|TRBJ2-3
TGTGCCAGCAGTGAAGACAGGGGGAGCACAGATACGCAGTATTTT
CASSEDRGSTDTQYF
>TRBV18|NA|NA|TRBJ1-1
TGTGCCAGCTCACCACAACAGGGAGAAGGAGCTTTCTTT
CASSPQQGEGAFF
>TRBV2|NA|NA|TRBJ1-5
TGTGCCTCCTACGGAGGGGTGCACAATCAGCCCCAGCATTTT
CASYGGVHNQPQHF
>TRBV5-4|NA|NA|TRBJ2-3
TGTGCCAGCAGCTTAGGAGGGGTCACAGATACGCAGTATTTT
CASSLGGVTDTQYF
>TRBV7-2|NA|NA|TRBJ2-7
TGTGCCAGCAGCTTCTCGTTTGCCAGGGGTGTTTACGAGCAGTACTTC
CASSFSFARGVYEQYF
>TRBV19|NA|few|TRBJ1-1
TGTGCCAGTAGTCCGACATTGTCGGTTGAAGCTTTCTTT
CASSPTLSVEAFF
>TRBV29-1|NA|NA|TRBJ1-2
TGCAGCGTTGGTGGGGAAGCCTATGGCTACACCTTC
CSVGGEAYGYTF
>TRBV7-2|TRBD2|NA|TRBJ2-7
TGTGCCAGCACCCCGATAGCGGGATTGTACGAGCAGTACTTC
CASTPIAGLYEQYF
>TRBV3-1/TRBV3-2|NA|NA|TRBJ2-7
TGTGCCAGCAGCCAAGCCCGGGAGATCTACGAGCAGTACTTC
CASSQAREIYEQYF
>TRBV20-1|TRBD1|NA|TRBJ2-7
TGCAGTGCTAGAGATTTACAGGGGAAGTACTTC
CSARDLQGKYF
>TRBV29-1|NA|NA|TRBJ2-7
TGCAGCGTTGTTGGTCTTGATACCTACGAGCAGTACTTC
CSVVGLDTYEQYF
>TRBV4-1|NA|NA|TRBJ2-5
TGCGCCAGCAGCCAACTTCCAGCGGAGACCCAGTACTTC
CASSQLPAETQYF
>TRBV30|NA|NA|TRBJ2-3
TGTGCCTGGAGTGTAACGGATACGCAGTATTTT
CAWSVTDTQYF
>TRBV5-1|TRBD1|NA|TRBJ1-6
TGCGCCAGCAGATGGGACAGGACCAATTCACCCCTCCACTTT
CASRWDRTNSPLHF
>TRBV27|TRBD1|once|TRBJ1-6
TGTGCCAGCAGTAAGGGACAGGGGGGTAATTCACCCCTCCACTTT
CASSKGQGGNSPLHF
>TRBV10-3|NA|NA|TRBJ2-7
TGTGCCATCAGTGATTATCCTGGCTACGAGCAGTACTTC
CAISDYPGYEQYF
>TRBV2|TRBD2|NA|TRBJ2-1
TGTGCCAGCAGCAGCTCCCCCCAGGGACTAGCGGGACTCTCCTACAATGAGCAGTTCTTC
CASSSSPQGLAGLSYNEQFF
>TRBV4-2|NA|NA|TRBJ1-2
TGTGCCAGCAGCCAAGATCAGGGCTACTATGGCTACACCTTC
CASSQDQGYYGYTF
>TRBV14|TRBD2|NA|TRBJ2-1
TGTGCCAGCAGCCCAGGACTAGCGGGGGCGGGGTGGAATGAGCAGTTCTTC
CASSPGLAGAGWNEQFF
>TRBV6-5|TRBD1|once|TRBJ1-5
TGTGCCAGCAGACTCGGACAGGGAGGCAATCAGCCCCAGCATTTT
CASRLGQGGNQPQHF
>TRBV28|NA|NA|TRBJ2-7
TGTGCCAGCAGTTGCCCCCTTCGTTCTCTGAACGTGCTCTCCTACGAGCAGTACTTC
CASSCPLRSLNVLSYEQYF
>TRBV19|NA|NA|TRBJ1-3
TGTGCCAGTAATGTCGCCAGCTCTGGAAACACCATATATTTT
CASNVASSGNTIYF
>TRBV24-1|NA|NA|TRBJ1-5
TGTGCCACCAGTTTTTACCCGAGACAGACGTCCGAGGTCGGGAGCAATCAGCCCCAGCATTTT
CATSFYPRQTSEVGSNQPQHF
>TRBV6-2/TRBV6-3|NA|NA|TRBJ2-2
TGTGCCAGCAGTTACATACTCCAGGCCGGGGAGCTGTTTTTT
CASSYILQAGELFF
>TRBV6-1|NA|once|TRBJ1-5
TGTGCCAGCAGTGATGCAGGGAGGAATCAGCCCCAGCATTTT
CASSDAGRNQPQHF
>TRBV6-2/TRBV6-3|TRBD2|NA|TRBJ2-3
TGTGCCAGCAGTTACGGGCTAGCGGGAGTTCTAGCCGAGGCGCAGTATTTT
CASSYGLAGVLAEAQYF
>TRBV7-9|TRBD2|NA|TRBJ2-1
TGTGCCAGCAGCTTGGATAATTGGGGGGGTCAGTTCTTC
CASSLDNWGGQFF
>TRBV7-3|TRBD2|NA|TRBJ2-1
TGTGCCAGCAGCCCGCGTCCCGGGGGGAATGAGCAGTTCTTC
CASSPRPGGNEQFF
>TRBV19|NA|NA|TRBJ2-6
TGTGCCAGTAACGAGGGGGCTGGGGCCAACGTCCTGACTTTC
CASNEGAGANVLTF
>TRBV7-2|NA|NA|TRBJ2-4
TGTGCCAGCAGCTCCTTGGGATCGGGCATTCAGTACTTC
CASSSLGSGIQYF
>TRBV11-1|TRBD2|once|TRBJ2-2
TGTGCCAGCAGCTTAGCGCTTTTGCGGGAGTTCCCCGGGGAGCTGTTTTTT
CASSLALLREFPGELFF
>TRBV5-4|NA|NA|TRBJ1-1
TGTGCCAGCAGCCCAGGTGGGGGGATTCAATCTGAAGCTTTCTTT
CASSPGGGIQSEAFF
>TRBV6-5|NA|many|TRBJ1-5
TGTGCCACCAGCCAAGACGAATATCAGCCCCAGCATTTT
CATSQDEYQPQHF
>TRBV20-1|TRBD1|NA|TRBJ2-5
TGCAGTGCGAGGACAGGGGAGACCCAGTACTTC
CSARTGETQYF
>TRBV18|TRBD1|once|TRBJ1-5
TGTGCCAGCTCCCGGGACAGCGGAAATCAGCCCCAGCATTTT
CASSRDSGNQPQHF